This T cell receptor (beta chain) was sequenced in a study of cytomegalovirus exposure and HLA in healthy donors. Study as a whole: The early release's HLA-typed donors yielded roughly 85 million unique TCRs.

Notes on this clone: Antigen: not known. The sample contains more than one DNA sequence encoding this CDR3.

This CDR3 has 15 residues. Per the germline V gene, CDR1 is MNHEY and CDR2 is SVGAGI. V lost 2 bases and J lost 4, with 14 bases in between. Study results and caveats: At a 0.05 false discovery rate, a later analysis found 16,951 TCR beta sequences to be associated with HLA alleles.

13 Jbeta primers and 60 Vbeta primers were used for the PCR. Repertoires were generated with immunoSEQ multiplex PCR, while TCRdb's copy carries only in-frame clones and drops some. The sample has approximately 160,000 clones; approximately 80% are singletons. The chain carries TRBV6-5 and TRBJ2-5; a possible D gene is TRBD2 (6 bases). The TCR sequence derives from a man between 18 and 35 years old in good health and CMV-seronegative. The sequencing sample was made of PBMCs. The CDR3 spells CASSYVGGVGETQYF. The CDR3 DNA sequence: TGTGCCAGCAGTTACGTCGGAGGGGTTGGAGAGACCCAGTACTTC.